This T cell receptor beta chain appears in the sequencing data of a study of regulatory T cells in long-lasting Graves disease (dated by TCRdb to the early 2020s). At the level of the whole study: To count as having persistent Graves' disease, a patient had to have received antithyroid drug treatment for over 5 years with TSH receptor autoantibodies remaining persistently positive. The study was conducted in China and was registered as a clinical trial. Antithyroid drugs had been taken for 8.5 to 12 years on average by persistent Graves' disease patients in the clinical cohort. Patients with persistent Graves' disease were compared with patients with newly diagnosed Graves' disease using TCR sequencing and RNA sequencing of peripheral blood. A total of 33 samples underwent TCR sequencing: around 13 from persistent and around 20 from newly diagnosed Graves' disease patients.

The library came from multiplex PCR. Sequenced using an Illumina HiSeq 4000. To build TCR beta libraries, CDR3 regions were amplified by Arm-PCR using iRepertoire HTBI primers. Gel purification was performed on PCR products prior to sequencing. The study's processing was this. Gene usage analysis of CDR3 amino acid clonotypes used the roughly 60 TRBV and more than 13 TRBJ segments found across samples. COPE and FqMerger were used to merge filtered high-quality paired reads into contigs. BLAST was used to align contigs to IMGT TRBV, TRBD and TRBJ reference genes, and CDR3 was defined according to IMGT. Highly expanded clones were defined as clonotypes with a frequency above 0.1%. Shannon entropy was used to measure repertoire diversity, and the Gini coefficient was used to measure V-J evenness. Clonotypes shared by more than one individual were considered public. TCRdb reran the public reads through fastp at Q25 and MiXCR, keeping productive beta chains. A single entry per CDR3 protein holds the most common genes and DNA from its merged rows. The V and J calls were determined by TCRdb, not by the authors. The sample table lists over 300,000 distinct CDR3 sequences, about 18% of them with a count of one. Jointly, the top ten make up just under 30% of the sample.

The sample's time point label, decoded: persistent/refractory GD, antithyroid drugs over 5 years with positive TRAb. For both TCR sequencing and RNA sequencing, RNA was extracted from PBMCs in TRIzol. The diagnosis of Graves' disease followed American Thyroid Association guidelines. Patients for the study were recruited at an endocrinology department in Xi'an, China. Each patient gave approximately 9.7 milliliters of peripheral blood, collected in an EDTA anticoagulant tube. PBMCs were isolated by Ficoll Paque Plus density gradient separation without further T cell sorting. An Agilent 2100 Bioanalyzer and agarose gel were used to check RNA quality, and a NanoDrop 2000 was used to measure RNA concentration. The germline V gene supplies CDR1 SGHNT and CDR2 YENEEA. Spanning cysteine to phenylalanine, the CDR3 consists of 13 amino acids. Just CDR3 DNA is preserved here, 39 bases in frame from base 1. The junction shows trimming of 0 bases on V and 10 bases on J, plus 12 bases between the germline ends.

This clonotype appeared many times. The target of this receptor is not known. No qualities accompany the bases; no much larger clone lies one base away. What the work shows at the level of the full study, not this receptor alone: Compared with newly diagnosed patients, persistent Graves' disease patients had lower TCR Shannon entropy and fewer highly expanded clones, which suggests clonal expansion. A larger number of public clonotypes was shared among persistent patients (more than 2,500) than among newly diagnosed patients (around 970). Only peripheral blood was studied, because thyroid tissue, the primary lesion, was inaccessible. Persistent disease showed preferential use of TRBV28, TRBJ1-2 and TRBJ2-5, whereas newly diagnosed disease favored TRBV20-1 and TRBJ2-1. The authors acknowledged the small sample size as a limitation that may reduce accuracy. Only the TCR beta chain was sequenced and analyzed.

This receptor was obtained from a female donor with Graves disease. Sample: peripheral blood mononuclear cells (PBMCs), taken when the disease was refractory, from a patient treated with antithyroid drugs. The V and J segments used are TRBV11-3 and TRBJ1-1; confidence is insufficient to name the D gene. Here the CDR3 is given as CASSLDRVGGAFF. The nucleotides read TGTGCCAGCAGCTTAGATCGGGTAGGTGGAGCTTTCTTT.